The text below deals with one T cell receptor (beta chain). The antigen is undetermined. This sample is drawn from a study of cytotoxic CD8 clonotypes in ibrutinib-treated CLL. Study in general: The study included some 10 relapsed/refractory and over 14 treatment-naive patients; roughly 18 had IGHV unmutated disease.

Investigators sought sequencing depths of between 1 in 200,000 and 1 in 1 million T cells. Profiling relied on immunoSEQ multiplex PCR, and the TCRdb table lists in-frame clones only, not all of them. The top ten hold roughly 21% of the sample, which has tens of thousands of clones, around 60% seen once. The germline V gene encodes CDR1 MNHEY and CDR2 SVGAGI. Trimming removed 2 bases from V and 5 bases from J, with 8 bases in between. The CDR3 is made up of 13 amino acids. Broader study findings: Increased clonality at ibrutinib response gave way to a return toward baseline at progression.

The sample consisted of PBMCs, taken after 24 months of ibrutinib treatment. This TCR came from a human donor with chronic lymphocytic leukemia. The rearrangement uses TRBV6-5 and TRBJ2-3; D call uncertain. CDR3 DNA sequence: TGTGCCAGCAGTTACGGCGACTTAGATACGCAGTATTTT. Translating gives CASSYGDLDTQYF.